The 25 T cell receptor beta chains in this list originate from one sample, sequenced in a study of cytomegalovirus exposure and HLA in healthy donors. Measured with immunoSEQ multiplex PCR; TCRdb has only the in-frame clones, and not every one. In the table there are around 190,000 clones, about 85% of which are singletons. The sample was PBMCs. The receptors were sampled from a man aged 18 to 30 in good health and CMV-seropositive.

This clone was detected only a few times. The chain recombines TRBV29-1 with TRBJ2-5; D might be TRBD2 (6 bases). Germline CDR1 and CDR2: SQVTM and ANQGSEA. Trimming pared 4 bases from V and 5 bases from J, leaving 8 bases between. The CDR3 has 11 residues. In nucleotides, the CDR3 is TGCAGCGTTGTTGGAGGGGAGACCCAGTACTTC. Translating it yields CSVVGGETQYF.

The chain is built from TRBV7-3 and TRBJ1-1, with D unclear. Germline loops: CDR1 SGHTA, CDR2 FQGTGA. V lost 5 bases and J 1 base, leaving 11 bases between the germline ends. The CDR3 loop spans 14 amino acids. DNA for the CDR3: TGTGCCAGCAGCGCGGCCGGGTCGAACACTGAAGCTTTCTTT. This translates into CASSAAGSNTEAFF.

This clone is a singleton in its sample. The gene calls are TRBV6-5 and TRBJ2-7; 13 bases line up with TRBD2. Looked up from germline, CDR1 is MNHEY and CDR2 is SVGAGI. J lost 4 bases, V lost 8 bases, and 5 bases had no gene match. The CDR3 has 14 amino acids. CDR3: CASAQGLAGYEQYF. As DNA, the CDR3 is TGTGCCAGCGCCCAGGGACTAGCGGGGTACGAGCAGTACTTC.

The V gene is TRBV29-1, the J gene TRBJ2-2; D remains unclear. CDR3 length: 13 amino acids. Trimming shortened V by 0 bases and J by 7 bases, and 9 bases separated the two germline ends. Germline-derived CDR1 and CDR2 are SQVTM and ANQGSEA. CDR3 sequence: CSVEDPANGELFF. The CDR3 DNA is TGCAGCGTTGAAGATCCAGCGAACGGGGAGCTGTTTTTT.

This clone appeared once. This sequence joins TRBV19 and TRBJ2-6, with 7 bases matching TRBD1. Trimming took 4 bases from V and 0 from J; bases not matched to a gene: 3. This CDR3 spans 16 amino acids. Germline V gene data show CDR1 as LNHDA and CDR2 as SQIVND (reference sequence). Written as DNA, the CDR3 is TGTGCCAGTAGTAACAGGGGCCGCTCTGGGGCCAACGTCCTGACTTTC. Translation: CASSNRGRSGANVLTF. The variable domain in full, with the rest retrieved from reference TRBV19 and TRBJ2-6, is DGGITQSPKYLFRKEGQNVTLSCEQNLNHDAMYWYRQDPGQGLRLIYYSQIVNDFQKGDIAEGYSVSREKKESFPLTVTSAQKNPTAFYLCASSNRGRSGANVLTFGAGSRLTVL.

The CDR3 here is CASWDRGSGQGSPLHF. CDR3 nucleotides: TGTGCCAGTTGGGACAGGGGAAGCGGACAGGGATCACCCCTCCACTTT. The chain uses TRBV28 and TRBJ1-6, with TRBD1 matching 10 bases. The germline V gene encodes CDR1 MDHEN and CDR2 SYDVKM. The CDR3 extends over 16 amino acids. V shed 9 bases, J shed 10 bases, and the junction held 15 bases outside the gene matches.

As concerns this clone: Distinct nucleotide sequences in the sample also encode this CDR3. V is TRBV28 and J is TRBJ2-7; the D gene is possibly TRBD1 (5 bases). The CDR3 has 13 amino acids. Per the germline V gene, CDR1 is MDHEN and CDR2 is SYDVKM. V lost 2 bases and J 2 bases, leaving 7 bases between the germline ends. CDR3 DNA: TGTGCCAGCAGTTTAAGGGGTACCTACGAGCAGTACTTC. Its protein product is CASSLRGTYEQYF.

V usage is TRBV13 and J usage is TRBJ2-7, with TRBD1 identical over 7 bases. V trimming: 5 bases; J trimming: 0 bases; junction bases outside the gene matches: 4. The length of the CDR3 is 14 residues. Germline V lookup: CDR1 PRHDT, CDR2 FYEKMQ (reference sequence). CDR3 in DNA: TGTGCCAGCAGCCGACAGGGAAGCTCCTACGAGCAGTACTTC. It codes for CASSRQGSSYEQYF. The whole variable domain, remainder taken from reference TRBV13 and TRBJ2-7, is AAGVIQSPRHLIKEKRETATLKCYPIPRHDTVYWYQQGPGQDPQFLISFYEKMQSDKGSIPDRFSAQQFSDYHSELNMSSLELGDSALYFCASSRQGSSYEQYFGPGTRLTVT.

The chain carries TRBV4-2 and TRBJ2-6; perhaps TRBD1 as D (6 bases). This CDR3 comprises 15 residues. Germline CDR1 is LGHNA and CDR2 is YNFKEQ. The ends were cut back, 2 bases at V and 4 bases at J, with 9 bases in the middle. CDR3 DNA sequence: TGTGCCAGCAGCCAACAGGGGTCCGGGGCCAACGTCCTGACTTTC. Translated, it gives CASSQQGSGANVLTF.

This chain connects TRBV29-1 to TRBJ2-1, with TRBD2 matching 11 bases. V shed 5 bases and J 4 bases; nucleotides not matched to a gene: 7. The germline CDR1 and CDR2 sequences are SQVTM and ANQGSEA. This CDR3 region has 15 residues. The CDR3 bases are TGCAGCGTTTTGGGGACTAGCGGAAATTACAATGAGCAGTTCTTC. Its translation is CSVLGTSGNYNEQFF.

This chain connects TRBV18 to TRBJ1-4, with D possibly TRBD1 on 6 matching bases. V lost 6 bases and J 1 base, leaving 12 bases between the germline ends. The CDR3 sequence is 15 residues long. Per germline, CDR1 KGHSH and CDR2 LQKENI. CDR3 in amino acids: CASSLLTGTNEKLFF. The CDR3 nucleotides read TGTGCCAGCTCGCTCCTGACAGGAACTAATGAAAAACTGTTTTTT.

The rearrangement joins TRBV2 to TRBJ1-5, with D perhaps TRBD1 (5 bases). CDR1 and CDR2 (germline): SNHLY, FYNNEI. V was cut by 6 bases and J by 11 bases, with 8 bases left in between. CDR3 length: 10 residues. The CDR3 sequence is CASRGGAQHF. In nucleotides, the CDR3 is TGTGCCAGCAGGGGGGGGGCCCAGCATTTT.

With regard to this clone: A read error may produce the germline difference seen at one junction end. This chain links TRBV7-7 with TRBJ2-3; 9 bases align to TRBD2. Germline loops: CDR1 SSHAT, CDR2 FNYEAQ (reference sequence). This CDR3 has 15 residues. The CDR3 DNA reads as TGTGCTAGCAGCCCCCGGGCGGGGGGGCCAGATACGCAGTATTTT. It is translated as CASSPRAGGPDTQYF.

The chain couples TRBV6-6 to TRBJ2-5; TRBD2 agrees at 9 bases. The CDR3 covers 15 residues. V lost 0 bases, J lost 4 bases, and 3 bases stayed unmatched. CDR1 is MNHNY, CDR2 SVGAGI, per germline (reference sequence). The CDR3 DNA follows: TGTGCCAGCAGTTACTCGGGACTAGCCCCAGAGACCCAGTACTTC. This gives the protein CASSYSGLAPETQYF.

This clone was found a few times. The V gene is TRBV2, the J gene TRBJ2-1; TRBD1 agrees at 11 bases. V shed 6 bases, J shed 7 bases, and the junction held 5 bases outside the gene matches. This CDR3 is 14 amino acids long. Germline CDR1 and CDR2: SNHLY and FYNNEI. The CDR3 is CASRWTGGMNEQFF. DNA for the CDR3: TGTGCCAGCAGGTGGACAGGGGGCATGAATGAGCAGTTCTTC.

The V call is TRBV27, the J call TRBJ2-7; 9 bases agree with TRBD1. Germline CDR1 reads MNHEY; CDR2 reads SMNVEV (reference sequence). Trimming removed 4 bases from V and 6 bases from J; junction bases left unmatched: 10. CDR3 length: 15 amino acids. In DNA form, the CDR3 reads TGTGCCAGCAGTTCCGGGACAGGGTGGTCTACCGAGCAGTACTTC. The encoded protein is CASSSGTGWSTEQYF.

The chain employs TRBV1 and TRBJ2-5; TRBD2 is the table's D call and was not checked against the DNA. TRBV1 is a recognized pseudogene. The CDR3 spans 15 residues. DNA for the CDR3: TGCACCAGCAACCAAGACGGGGTTACGGTAGAGACCCAGTACTTC. This translates into CTSNQDGVTVETQYF.

In its sample, this clone was seen once. The gene calls are TRBV15 and TRBJ1-2; 8 positions match TRBD1. Per the germline V gene, CDR1 is LNHNV and CDR2 is YYDKDF (reference sequence). J lost 7 bases, V lost 0 bases, and 13 bases had no gene match. This CDR3 spans 17 amino acids. This CDR3 reads CATSRDLGDRSLGGYTF. The CDR3 coding sequence is TGTGCCACCAGCAGAGATTTAGGGGACAGGAGCCTGGGTGGCTACACCTTC.

Here the CDR3 reads CASSSKGHGVYEQYF. In DNA, the CDR3 is TGTGCCAGCAGTAGTAAGGGACACGGAGTCTACGAGCAGTACTTC. The V and J genes are TRBV28 and TRBJ2-7, with D possibly matching TRBD1 (6 bases). With 5 bases removed from V and 3 bases from J, the gap between germline ends came to 17 bases. The V gene's germline CDR1 is MDHEN and CDR2 SYDVKM. This CDR3 region has 15 residues. Supplemented by reference TRBV28 and TRBJ2-7, the full variable domain reads DVKVTQSSRYLVKRTGEKVFLECVQDMDHENMFWYRQDPGLGLRLIYFSYDVKMKEKGDIPEGYSVSREKKERFSLILESASTNQTSMYLCASSSKGHGVYEQYFGPGTRLTVT.

The chain links TRBV2 to TRBJ2-7, with 10 bases lining up with TRBD1. Germline CDR1 and CDR2: SNHLY and FYNNEI. Trimming at V came to 6 bases and at J to 2 bases, leaving 7 bases not matched to a gene. CDR3 size: 15 residues. This CDR3 is CASSRGQGDAYEQYF. CDR3 sequence (DNA): TGTGCCAGCAGCCGCGGACAGGGGGACGCCTACGAGCAGTACTTC.

This chain uses TRBV5-1 with TRBJ2-7; TRBD1 matches 7 bases. V trimming: 0 bases; J trimming: 3 bases; junction bases outside the gene matches: 3. This CDR3 is built from 14 residues. Germline assignment: CDR1 SGHRS and CDR2 YFSETQ. CDR3 DNA sequence: TGCGCCAGCAGCTTGGGGGCAGGGGGCTACGAGCAGTACTTC. It translates to CASSLGAGGYEQYF. The variable domain in full, completed from reference TRBV5-1 and TRBJ2-7, reads KAGVTQTPRYLIKTRGQQVTLSCSPISGHRSVSWYQQTPGQGLQFLFEYFSETQRNKGNFPGRFSGRQFSNSRSEMNVSTLELGDSALYLCASSLGAGGYEQYFGPGTRLTVT.

This clone was observed a single time. The gene calls are TRBV7-9 and TRBJ2-7; a possible D gene is TRBD2 (6 bases). The CDR3 loop spans 14 amino acids. Per the germline V gene, CDR1 is SEHNR and CDR2 is FQNEAQ (reference sequence). Trimming stripped 6 bases from V and 3 bases from J, with 15 bases between. The CDR3 is CASRREDLGYEQYF. CDR3 in DNA: TGTGCCAGCAGGAGGGAGGATTTAGGCTACGAGCAGTACTTC. Based on the CDR3 plus reference TRBV7-9 and TRBJ2-7, the full variable domain is DTGVSQNPRHKITKRGQNVTFRCDPISEHNRLYWYRQTLGQGPEFLTYFQNEAQLEKSRLLSDRFSAERPKGSFSTLEIQRTEQGDSAMYLCASRREDLGYEQYFGPGTRLTVT.

The chain uses TRBV6-1 and TRBJ2-3, with D possibly being TRBD2 (5 bases). Germline V gives CDR1 MNHNS, CDR2 SASEGT. Trimming stripped 2 bases from V and 5 bases from J, with 14 bases between. This CDR3 has 15 amino acids. The chain's CDR3 is CASSEYSGDQDTQYF. CDR3 DNA: TGTGCCAGCAGTGAATACAGCGGTGATCAAGATACGCAGTATTTT.

The rearrangement joins TRBV7-2 to TRBJ2-5; 12 bases agree with TRBD2. This CDR3 has 15 amino acids. In germline, CDR1 is SGHTA, CDR2 FQGNSA. V lost 5 bases to trimming and J lost 2 bases; unmatched junction nucleotides: 3. The CDR3, as DNA: TGTGCCAGCAGCCTCGGGACTAGCGGGCAAGAGACCCAGTACTTC. It translates to CASSLGTSGQETQYF.

The chain recombines TRBV19 with TRBJ2-7; 8 positions match TRBD1. With 2 bases clipped from V and 2 bases from J, the junction kept 8 bases outside the gene matches. CDR1 is LNHDA and CDR2 is SQIVND in the germline V gene (reference sequence). This CDR3 has 16 amino acids. The DNA of the CDR3 is TGTGCCAGTAGTATAAGTCCCGGACAGGGCGCCTACGAGCAGTACTTC. This encodes CASSISPGQGAYEQYF.